One and the same sample provided the 8 T cell receptor beta chains below, sequenced in a study of blood T cell repertoires in COVID-19. The data were produced by immunoSEQ multiplex PCR, yet TCRdb's version contains in-frame clones alone and is incomplete. Of about 300,000 clones detected, about nine tenths appear once; the ten largest clones hold more than 9%. The sample comprised PBMCs or T cells enriched from blood (not recorded which). These receptor sequences come from a young woman who had recovered from COVID-19.

This chain uses TRBV11-2 with TRBJ2-7, with 12 bases aligning to TRBD2. Trimming at V came to 5 bases and at J to 4 bases, leaving 6 bases not matched to a gene. This CDR3 has 15 residues. CDR1 is SGHAT, CDR2 FQNNGV, per germline. CDR3 in amino acids: CASSHGGLAGYEQYF. CDR3 nucleotides: TGTGCCAGCAGCCACGGGGGACTAGCGGGTTACGAGCAGTACTTC.

CDR3 loop: CASSSLTGGTPPQHF. The CDR3 DNA sequence: TGTGCCAGCAGCTCCCTGACAGGGGGGACTCCACCCCAGCATTTT. V usage is TRBV5-5 and J usage is TRBJ1-5, with 9 nucleotides matching TRBD1. Germline-derived CDR1 and CDR2 are SGHKS and YYEKEE (reference sequence). Unmatched junction bases numbered 11, after V lost 3 bases and J lost 10 bases. The CDR3 contains 15 residues.

The rearrangement links TRBV6-1 to TRBJ2-5; 10 bases match TRBD1. This CDR3 is 16 amino acids long. CDR1 and CDR2 (germline): MNHNS, SASEGT. The V and J ends lost 3 bases and 0 bases, in that order; junction bases with no gene match: 4. DNA of the CDR3: TGTGCCAGCAGTGACATCGGGACAGGGGACCAAGAGACCCAGTACTTC. Its protein is CASSDIGTGDQETQYF.

This clone was observed a few times. The rearrangement joins TRBV2 to TRBJ1-1; D gene uncertain. This CDR3 has 12 residues. The germline V gene has CDR1 SNHLY and CDR2 FYNNEI. V was cut by 8 bases and J by 5 bases, with 12 bases left in between. CDR3: CASGFWETEAFF. The CDR3 nucleotides are TGTGCCAGCGGTTTTTGGGAGACTGAAGCTTTCTTT.

This clone was seen once. This chain uses TRBV29-1 with TRBJ2-3, with D possibly matching TRBD2 (6 bases). Germline loops: CDR1 SQVTM, CDR2 ANQGSEA. The V gene lost 6 bases and the J gene lost 3 bases, with 10 bases spanning the gap. CDR3 length equals 12 residues. The CDR3 DNA reads TGCAGCGTGGGGGGAGTGACAGATACGCAGTATTTT. It is translated as CSVGGVTDTQYF.

This rearrangement joins TRBV19 to TRBJ1-2; maybe TRBD1 (5 bases). V lost 8 bases, J lost 4 bases, and 14 bases lay in between. Germline CDR1 and CDR2: LNHDA and SQIVND (reference sequence). The CDR3 loop spans 13 amino acids. The CDR3 DNA sequence: TGTGCCAGTTCAGCGGGCGGGGCCTATGGCTACACCTTC. Its translation is CASSAGGAYGYTF.

The chain carries TRBV23-1 and TRBJ2-2; a weak D match, TRBD1 (6 bases). TRBV23-1 is labeled an ORF, and its function is uncertain. The CDR3 runs to 13 residues. V was shortened by 4 bases and J by 9 bases, with 12 bases between the two germline ends. Here the CDR3 reads CASSRYRDRELFF. Here the CDR3 DNA reads TGCGCCAGCAGTCGATACCGGGACAGGGAGCTGTTTTTT.

This sequence joins TRBV3-1 (or the pseudogene TRBV3-2) and TRBJ2-6; TRBD1 matches at 7 bases. From germline, CDR1 is LGHDT and CDR2 YNNKEL (reference sequence). The CDR3 is made up of 19 amino acids. V was clipped by 4 bases and J by 0 bases; unmatched bases: 12. The CDR3 loop is CASSPPWTGVISGANVLTF. As DNA, the CDR3 is TGTGCCAGCAGCCCCCCGTGGACAGGCGTTATCTCTGGGGCCAACGTCCTGACTTTC.